This T cell receptor beta chain was sequenced in a study of Ad26.COV2.S vaccination and SARS-CoV-2 variants. Study background: As a participant in COV1001, the donor was in the Ad26.COV2.S trial arm.

The germline V gene encodes CDR1 SGHRS and CDR2 YFSETQ. CDR3 size: 14 residues. Deletions cut 4 bases from V and 4 bases from J, with 14 bases between. As for treatment: about 20 received Ad26.COV2.S at low or high dose, single or two shots; several received placebo; per-sample allocation not given. On day 63 after the first injection, vaccine and placebo recipients gave samples. Clones were sequenced by immunoSEQ multiplex PCR, and TCRdb holds only the in-frame ones, with some missing. Of 250,000 to 300,000 clones listed, 70% to 90% were seen once; the top ten hold around 3.5%. The V call is TRBV5-1, the J call TRBJ1-2, with a tentative D call TRBD1 (6 bases). The sequencing used peripheral blood, collected in a trial of Ad26.COV2.S vaccine versus placebo. This sequence originates from a person aged 18-60 years who received the Ad26.COV2.S COVID-19 vaccine or a placebo. The chain's CDR3 is CASSPRGSGYGYTF. The CDR3 bases are TGCGCCAGCAGCCCCAGGGGCTCGGGCTATGGCTACACCTTC.